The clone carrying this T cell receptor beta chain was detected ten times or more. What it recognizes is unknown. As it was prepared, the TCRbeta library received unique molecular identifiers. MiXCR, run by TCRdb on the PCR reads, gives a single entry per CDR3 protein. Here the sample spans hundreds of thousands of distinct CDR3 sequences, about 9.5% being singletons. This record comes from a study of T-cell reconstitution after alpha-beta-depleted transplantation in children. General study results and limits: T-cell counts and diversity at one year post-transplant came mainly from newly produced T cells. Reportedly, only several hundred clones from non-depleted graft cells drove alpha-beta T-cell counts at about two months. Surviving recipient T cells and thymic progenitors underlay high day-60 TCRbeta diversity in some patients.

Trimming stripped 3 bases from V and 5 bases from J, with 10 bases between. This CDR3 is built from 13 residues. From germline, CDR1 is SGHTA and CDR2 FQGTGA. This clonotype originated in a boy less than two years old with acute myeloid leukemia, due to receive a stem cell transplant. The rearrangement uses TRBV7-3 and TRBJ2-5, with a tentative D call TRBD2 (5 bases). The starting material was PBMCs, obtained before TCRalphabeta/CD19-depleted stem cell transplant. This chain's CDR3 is CASSFSPGETQYF. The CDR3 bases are TGTGCCAGCAGCTTTTCTCCGGGGGAGACCCAGTACTTC.